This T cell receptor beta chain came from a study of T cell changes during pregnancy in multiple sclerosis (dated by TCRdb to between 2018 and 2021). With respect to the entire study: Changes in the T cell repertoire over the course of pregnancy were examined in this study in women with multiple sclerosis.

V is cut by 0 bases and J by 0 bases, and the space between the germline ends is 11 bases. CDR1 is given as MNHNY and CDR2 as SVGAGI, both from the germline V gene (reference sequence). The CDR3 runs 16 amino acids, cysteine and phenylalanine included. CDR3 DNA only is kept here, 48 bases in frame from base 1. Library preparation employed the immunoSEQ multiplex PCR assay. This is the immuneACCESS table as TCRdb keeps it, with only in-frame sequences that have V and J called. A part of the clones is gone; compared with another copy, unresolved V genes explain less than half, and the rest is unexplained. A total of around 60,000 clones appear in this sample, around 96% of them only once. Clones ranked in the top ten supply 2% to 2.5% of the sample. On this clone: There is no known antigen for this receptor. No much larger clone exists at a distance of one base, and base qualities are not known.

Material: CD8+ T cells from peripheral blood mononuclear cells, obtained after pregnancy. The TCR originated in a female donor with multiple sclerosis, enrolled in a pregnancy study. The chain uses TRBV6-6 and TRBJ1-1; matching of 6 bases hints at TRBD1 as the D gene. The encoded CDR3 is CASSYSLRDMNTEAFF. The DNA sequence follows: TGTGCCAGCAGTTACTCGCTCAGGGACATGAACACTGAAGCTTTCTTT.